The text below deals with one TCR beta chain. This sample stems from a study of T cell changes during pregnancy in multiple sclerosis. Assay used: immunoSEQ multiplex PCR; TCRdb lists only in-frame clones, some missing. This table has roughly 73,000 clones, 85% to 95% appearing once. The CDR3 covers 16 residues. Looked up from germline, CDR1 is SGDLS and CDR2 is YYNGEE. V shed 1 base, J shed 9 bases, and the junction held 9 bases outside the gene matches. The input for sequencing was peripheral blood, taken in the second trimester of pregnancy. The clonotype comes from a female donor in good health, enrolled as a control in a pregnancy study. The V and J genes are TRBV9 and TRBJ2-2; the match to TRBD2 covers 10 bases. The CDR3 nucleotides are TGTGCCAGCAGCGTAACCAGCGGGGGGGTTTGGCGGGAGCTGTTTTTT. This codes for CASSVTSGGVWRELFF.